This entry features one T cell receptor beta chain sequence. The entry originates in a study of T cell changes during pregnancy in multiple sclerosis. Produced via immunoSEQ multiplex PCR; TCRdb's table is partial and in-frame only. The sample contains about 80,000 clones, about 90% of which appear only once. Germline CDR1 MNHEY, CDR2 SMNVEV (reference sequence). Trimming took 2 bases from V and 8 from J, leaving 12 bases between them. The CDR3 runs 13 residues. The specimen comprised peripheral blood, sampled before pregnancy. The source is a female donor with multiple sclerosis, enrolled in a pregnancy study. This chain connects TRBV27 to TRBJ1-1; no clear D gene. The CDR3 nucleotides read TGTGCCAGCAGTTTAGTGCGGGGATCGGAAGCTTTCTTT. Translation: CASSLVRGSEAFF.